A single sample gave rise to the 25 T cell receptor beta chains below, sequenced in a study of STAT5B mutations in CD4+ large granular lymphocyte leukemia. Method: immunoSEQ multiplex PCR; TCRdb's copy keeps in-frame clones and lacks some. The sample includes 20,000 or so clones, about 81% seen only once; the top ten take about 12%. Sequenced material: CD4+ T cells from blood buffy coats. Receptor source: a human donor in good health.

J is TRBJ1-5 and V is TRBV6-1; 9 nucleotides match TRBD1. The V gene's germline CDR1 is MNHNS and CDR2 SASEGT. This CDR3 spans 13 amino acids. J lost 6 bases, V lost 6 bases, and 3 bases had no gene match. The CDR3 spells CASRGTGPQPQHF. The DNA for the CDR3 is TGTGCCAGCAGGGGGACAGGGCCTCAGCCCCAGCATTTT.

The CDR3 bases are TGTGCCAGCACCTTCGGGACGGTCCAAGAGACCCAGTACTTC. It is translated as CASTFGTVQETQYF. The chain recombines TRBV7-2 with TRBJ2-5; D possibly matches TRBD1 or TRBD2 (5 bases each). Trimming left V 7 bases short and J 1 base short, with 13 bases between. The germline CDR1 and CDR2 sequences are SGHTA and FQGNSA. This CDR3 spans 14 amino acids.

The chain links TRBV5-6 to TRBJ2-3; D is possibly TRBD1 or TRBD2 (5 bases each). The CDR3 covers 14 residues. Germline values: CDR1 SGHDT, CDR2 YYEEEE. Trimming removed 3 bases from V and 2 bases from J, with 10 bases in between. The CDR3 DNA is TGTGCCAGCAGCTGGACCGGGGCCACAGATACGCAGTATTTT. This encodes CASSWTGATDTQYF.

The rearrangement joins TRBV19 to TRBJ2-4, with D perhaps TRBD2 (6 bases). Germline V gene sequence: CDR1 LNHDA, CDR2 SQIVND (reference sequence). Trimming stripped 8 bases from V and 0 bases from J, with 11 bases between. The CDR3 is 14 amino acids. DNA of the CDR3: TGTGCCAGTTCTGCGGGGTTAGCCAAAAACATTCAGTACTTC. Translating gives CASSAGLAKNIQYF.

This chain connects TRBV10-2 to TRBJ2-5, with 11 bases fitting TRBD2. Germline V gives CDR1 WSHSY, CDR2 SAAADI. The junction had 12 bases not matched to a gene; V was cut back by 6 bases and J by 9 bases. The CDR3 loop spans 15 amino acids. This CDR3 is CASRAGLADLPAQYF. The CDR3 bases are TGCGCCAGCAGAGCGGGACTAGCGGATCTACCGGCCCAGTACTTC.

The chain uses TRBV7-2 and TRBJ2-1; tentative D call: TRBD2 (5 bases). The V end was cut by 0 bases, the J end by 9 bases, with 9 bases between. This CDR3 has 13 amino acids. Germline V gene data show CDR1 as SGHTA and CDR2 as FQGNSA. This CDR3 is CASSLAGEREQFF. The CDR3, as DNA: TGTGCCAGCAGCTTAGCGGGAGAACGTGAGCAGTTCTTC.

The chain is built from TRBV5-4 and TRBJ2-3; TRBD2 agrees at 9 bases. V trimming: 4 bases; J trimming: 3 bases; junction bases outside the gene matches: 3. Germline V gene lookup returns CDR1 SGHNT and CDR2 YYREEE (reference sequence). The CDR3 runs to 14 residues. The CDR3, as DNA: TGTGCCAGCAGCCCCGGACTAGCGACAGATACGCAGTATTTT. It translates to CASSPGLATDTQYF.

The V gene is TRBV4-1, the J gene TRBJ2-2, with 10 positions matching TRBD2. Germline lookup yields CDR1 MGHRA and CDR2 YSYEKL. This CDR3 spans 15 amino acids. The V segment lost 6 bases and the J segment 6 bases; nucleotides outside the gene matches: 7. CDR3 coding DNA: TGCGCCAGCAGATCTAGCGGGAGCCTCCCCGGGGAGCTGTTTTTT. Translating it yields CASRSSGSLPGELFF.

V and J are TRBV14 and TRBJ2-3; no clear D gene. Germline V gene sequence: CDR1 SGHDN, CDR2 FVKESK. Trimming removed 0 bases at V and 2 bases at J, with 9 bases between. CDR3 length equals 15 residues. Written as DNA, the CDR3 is TGTGCCAGCAGCCAAGATCGGAGCGCCACAGATACGCAGTATTTT. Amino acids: CASSQDRSATDTQYF.

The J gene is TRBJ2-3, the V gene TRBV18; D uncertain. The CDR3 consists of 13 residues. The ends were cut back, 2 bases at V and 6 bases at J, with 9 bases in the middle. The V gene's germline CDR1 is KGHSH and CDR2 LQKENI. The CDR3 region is CASSPIREDTQYF. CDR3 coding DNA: TGTGCCAGCTCACCAATCCGCGAGGATACGCAGTATTTT.

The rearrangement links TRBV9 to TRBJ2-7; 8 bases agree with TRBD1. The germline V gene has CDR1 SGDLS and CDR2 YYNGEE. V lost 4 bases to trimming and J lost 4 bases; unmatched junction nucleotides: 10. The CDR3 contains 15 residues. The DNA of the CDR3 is TGTGCCAGCAGCCCCCAGGGCAGGGGGCTTTACGAGCAGTACTTC. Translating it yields CASSPQGRGLYEQYF.

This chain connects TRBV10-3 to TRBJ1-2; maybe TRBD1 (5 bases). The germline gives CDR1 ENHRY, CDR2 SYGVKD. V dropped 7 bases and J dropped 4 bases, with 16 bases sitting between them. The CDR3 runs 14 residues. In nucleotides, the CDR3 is TGTGCCATCAAAGGGACGGACTATCTCTATGGCTACACCTTC. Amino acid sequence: CAIKGTDYLYGYTF.

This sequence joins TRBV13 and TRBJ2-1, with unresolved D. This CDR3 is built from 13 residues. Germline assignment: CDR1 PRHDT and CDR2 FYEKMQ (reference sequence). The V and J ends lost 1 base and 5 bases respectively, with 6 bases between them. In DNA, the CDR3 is TGTGCCAGCAGCTTAGAACTGAACAATGAGCAGTTCTTC. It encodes CASSLELNNEQFF.

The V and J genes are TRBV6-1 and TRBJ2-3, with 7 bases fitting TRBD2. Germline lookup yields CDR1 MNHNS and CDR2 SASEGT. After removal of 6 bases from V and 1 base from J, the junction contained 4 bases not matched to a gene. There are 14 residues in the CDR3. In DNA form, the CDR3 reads TGTGCCAGCAGCGCCCGGGAGGGCACAGATACGCAGTATTTT. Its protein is CASSAREGTDTQYF.

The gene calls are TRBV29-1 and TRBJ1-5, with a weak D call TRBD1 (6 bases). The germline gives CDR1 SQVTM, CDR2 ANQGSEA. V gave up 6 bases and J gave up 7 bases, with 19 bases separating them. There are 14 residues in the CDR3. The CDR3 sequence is CSVRASQQGQPQHF. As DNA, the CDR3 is TGCAGCGTCCGGGCCAGCCAACAGGGACAGCCCCAGCATTTT.

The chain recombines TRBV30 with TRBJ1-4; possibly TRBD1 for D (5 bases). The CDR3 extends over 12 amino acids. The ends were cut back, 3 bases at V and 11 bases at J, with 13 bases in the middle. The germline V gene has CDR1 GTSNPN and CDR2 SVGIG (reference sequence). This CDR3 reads CAWRGEWGKLFF. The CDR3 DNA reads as TGTGCCTGGAGGGGTGAGTGGGGGAAACTGTTTTTT.

CDR3 in amino acids: CASWRGTVNTEAFF. As DNA, the CDR3 is TGTGCCAGCTGGCGTGGGACAGTGAACACTGAAGCTTTCTTT. This chain joins TRBV27 and TRBJ1-1; 7 bases map to TRBD1. V gave up 8 bases and J gave up 0 bases; unmatched junction bases: 6. Germline lookup yields CDR1 MNHEY and CDR2 SMNVEV (reference sequence). The CDR3 extends over 14 amino acids.

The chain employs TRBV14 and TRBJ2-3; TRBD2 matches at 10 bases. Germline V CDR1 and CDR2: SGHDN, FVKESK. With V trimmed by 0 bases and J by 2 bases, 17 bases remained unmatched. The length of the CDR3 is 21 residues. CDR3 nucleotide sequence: TGTGCCAGCAGCCAAGATCGGGCCAGCGGGAGGGCCCTCTCGATCACAGATACGCAGTATTTT. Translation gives CASSQDRASGRALSITDTQYF.

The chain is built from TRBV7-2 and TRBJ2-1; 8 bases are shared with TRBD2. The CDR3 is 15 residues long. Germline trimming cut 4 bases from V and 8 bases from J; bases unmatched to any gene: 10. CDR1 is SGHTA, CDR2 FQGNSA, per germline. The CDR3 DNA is TGTGCCAGCAGCTCCGCTTGGACTAGCTCGTATGAGCAGTTCTTC. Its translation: CASSSAWTSSYEQFF. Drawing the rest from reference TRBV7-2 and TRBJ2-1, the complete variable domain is GAGVSQSPSNKVTEKGKDVELRCDPISGHTALYWYRQSLGQGLEFLIYFQGNSAPDKSGLPSDRFSAERTGGSVSTLTIQRTQQEDSAVYLCASSSAWTSSYEQFFGPGTRLTVL.

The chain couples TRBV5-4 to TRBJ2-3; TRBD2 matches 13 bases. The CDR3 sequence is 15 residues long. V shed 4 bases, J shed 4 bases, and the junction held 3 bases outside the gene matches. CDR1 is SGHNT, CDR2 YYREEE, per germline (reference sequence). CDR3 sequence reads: CASSKTSGRADTQYF. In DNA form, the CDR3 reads TGTGCCAGCAGCAAAACTAGCGGGAGGGCAGATACGCAGTATTTT. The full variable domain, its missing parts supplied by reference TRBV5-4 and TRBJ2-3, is ETGVTQSPTHLIKTRGQQVTLRCSSQSGHNTVSWYQQALGQGPQFIFQYYREEENGRGNFPPRFSGLQFPNYSSELNVNALELDDSALYLCASSKTSGRADTQYFGPGTRLTVL.

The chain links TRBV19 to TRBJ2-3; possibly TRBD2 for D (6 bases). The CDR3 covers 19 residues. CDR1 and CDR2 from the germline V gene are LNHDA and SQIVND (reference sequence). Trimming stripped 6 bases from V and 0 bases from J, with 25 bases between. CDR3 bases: TGTGCCAGTAGGCCGGGACTCTTGGAAACCCGTGCTAGCACAGATACGCAGTATTTT. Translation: CASRPGLLETRASTDTQYF.

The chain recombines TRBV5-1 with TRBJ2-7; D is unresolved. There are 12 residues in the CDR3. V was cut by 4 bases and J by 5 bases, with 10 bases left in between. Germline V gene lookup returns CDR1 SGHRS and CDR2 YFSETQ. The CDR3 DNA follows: TGCGCCAGCAGCCGGACGGTAGACGAGCAGTACTTC. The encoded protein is CASSRTVDEQYF.

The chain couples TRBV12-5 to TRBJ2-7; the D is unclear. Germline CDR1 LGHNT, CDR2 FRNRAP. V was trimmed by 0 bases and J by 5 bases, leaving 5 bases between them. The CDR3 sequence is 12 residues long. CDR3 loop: CASGLVRNEQYF. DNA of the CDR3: TGTGCTAGTGGTTTGGTACGGAACGAGCAGTACTTC.

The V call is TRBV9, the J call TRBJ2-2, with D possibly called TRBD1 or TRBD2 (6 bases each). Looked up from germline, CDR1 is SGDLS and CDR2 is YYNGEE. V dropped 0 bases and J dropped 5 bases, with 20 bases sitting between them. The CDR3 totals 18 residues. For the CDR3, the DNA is TGTGCCAGCAGCGTAGGAGGGGGACTTGCCCTGGGTACCGGGGAGCTGTTTTTT. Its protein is CASSVGGGLALGTGELFF.

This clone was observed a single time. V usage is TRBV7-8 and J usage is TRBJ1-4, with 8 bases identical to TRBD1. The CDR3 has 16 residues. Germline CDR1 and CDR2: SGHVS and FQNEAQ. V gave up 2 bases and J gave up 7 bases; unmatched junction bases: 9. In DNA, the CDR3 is TGTGCCAGCAGCTTAAAAGGTTGGACAGGGAGTGAAAAACTGTTTTTT. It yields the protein CASSLKGWTGSEKLFF.